This T cell receptor beta chain emerged from a study of CD8 T cells in Susac syndrome. The CDR3 has 13 residues. Trimming removed 1 base at V and 6 bases at J, with 13 bases between. Germline lookup yields CDR1 DFQATT and CDR2 SNEGSKA (reference sequence). Random hexamers were used to reverse transcribe an amount of about 0.45 to 1 ug RNA. TCR beta CDR3 was amplified by immunoSEQ multiplex PCR. This amplification extended across 54 Vbeta and 13 Jbeta segments. TCRdb recomputed calls from the immunoSEQ multiplex PCR reads with MiXCR, one row per CDR3 protein. The sample has some 120,000 distinct CDR3 sequences; around 94% are singletons. TCR beta from blood CD8+ and CD4+ T cells was sequenced. Controls were age- and sex-matched healthy donors. Purification of the CD8+ and CD4+ T cells relied on negative isolation, and TEMRA cells underwent FACS enrichment.

This clonotype originated in a human donor in good health. This chain links TRBV20-1 with TRBJ2-7; D gene unclear. The sample comprised CD4+ T cells from PBMCs. CDR3 in amino acids: CSARGPVGPEQYF. The CDR3 DNA follows: TGCAGTGCTAGAGGACCCGTAGGCCCCGAGCAGTACTTC.